These 25 T cell receptor beta chains came from one sample sequenced in a study of blood T cell repertoires in COVID-19. Generated by immunoSEQ multiplex PCR, the TCRdb table keeps only in-frame clones and is missing some. The table shows about 72,000 clones, with roughly 82% occurring only once. The specimen was peripheral blood. The receptors derive from a human donor in a cohort sampled during active COVID-19.

This chain joins TRBV5-1 and TRBJ1-3, with 7 bases matching TRBD1. The CDR3 loop spans 14 amino acids. The J segment lost 2 bases and the V segment lost 4 bases, leaving 3 bases of the junction unmatched. Per the germline V gene, CDR1 is SGHRS and CDR2 is YFSETQ. As DNA, the CDR3 is TGCGCCAGCAGCACGCAGGGGGCTGGAAACACCATATATTTT. It translates to CASSTQGAGNTIYF.

The chain combines TRBV9 with TRBJ2-7; the D gene is possibly TRBD2 (6 bases). The V and J ends lost 2 bases and 0 bases respectively, with 9 bases between them. Germline values: CDR1 SGDLS, CDR2 YYNGEE. There are 14 residues in the CDR3. In DNA form, the CDR3 reads TGTGCCAGCAGCGTCCGGGACTCCTCCTACGAGCAGTACTTC. It translates to CASSVRDSSYEQYF.

The chain carries TRBV5-6 and TRBJ2-7; 8 bases are shared with TRBD1. The J segment lost 7 bases and the V segment lost 1 base, leaving 4 bases of the junction unmatched. Germline CDR1 is SGHDT and CDR2 is YYEEEE. CDR3 size: 13 residues. As DNA, the CDR3 is TGTGCCAGCAGCTTGACAGGGGGTAGTGAGCAGTACTTC. It encodes CASSLTGGSEQYF.

CDR3 in DNA: TGTGCCAGCAGCTTCCCTAGCGGCTCCTACGAGCAGTACTTC. As protein: CASSFPSGSYEQYF. The rearrangement uses TRBV7-2 and TRBJ2-7; 7 nucleotides match TRBD2. This CDR3 contains 14 residues. CDR1 and CDR2 from the germline V gene are SGHTA and FQGNSA. Trimming cost V 3 bases and J 0 bases; bases outside gene matches: 2. Variable domain in full (rest from reference TRBV7-2 and TRBJ2-7): GAGVSQSPSNKVTEKGKDVELRCDPISGHTALYWYRQSLGQGLEFLIYFQGNSAPDKSGLPSDRFSAERTGGSVSTLTIQRTQQEDSAVYLCASSFPSGSYEQYFGPGTRLTVT.

The chain links TRBV10-3 to TRBJ2-2, with D tentatively TRBD1 (6 bases). This CDR3 has 15 amino acids. CDR1 is ENHRY, CDR2 SYGVKD, per germline. Trimming took off 2 bases at V and 6 bases at J, with 13 bases between the two ends. The CDR3 nucleotides are TGTGCCATCAGTGAGGGCACAGGGTCAGCCGGGGAGCTGTTTTTT. Protein product: CAISEGTGSAGELFF.

The chain uses TRBV7-2 and TRBJ2-7; TRBD1 matches 10 bases. This CDR3 is built from 15 residues. The ends lost 3 bases at V and 2 bases at J; junction bases unmatched: 4. Germline assignment: CDR1 SGHTA and CDR2 FQGNSA. CDR3 DNA: TGTGCCAGCAGCTTCCCAGGGACAGGGGCCTACGAGCAGTACTTC. It codes for CASSFPGTGAYEQYF.

This chain joins TRBV5-6 and TRBJ1-4; tentatively, D is TRBD1 (5 bases). V dropped 4 bases and J dropped 3 bases, with 10 bases sitting between them. The CDR3 runs 14 residues. The V gene's germline CDR1 is SGHDT and CDR2 YYEEEE. DNA for the CDR3: TGTGCCAGCAGCCATCGGGGGGCTAATGAAAAACTGTTTTTT. Its protein is CASSHRGANEKLFF.

CDR3 residues: CASSQGIAYEQYF. The DNA for the CDR3 is TGTGCCAGCAGCCAGGGGATAGCCTACGAGCAGTACTTC. The chain employs TRBV12-3 or TRBV12-4 and TRBJ2-7; possible D gene TRBD1, 6 bases. The V end was cut by 6 bases, the J end by 2 bases, with 11 bases between. This CDR3 spans 13 amino acids.

This clone was picked up one time. This chain uses TRBV30 with TRBJ1-2; perhaps TRBD1 as D (5 bases). The V end was cut by 0 bases, the J end by 4 bases, with 12 bases between. Germline V lookup: CDR1 GTSNPN, CDR2 SVGIG (reference sequence). This CDR3 comprises 14 residues. The CDR3 loop reads CAWSVRGNLYGYTF. CDR3 in DNA: TGTGCCTGGAGTGTACGGGGGAACCTCTATGGCTACACCTTC.

This chain joins TRBV7-3 and TRBJ2-3; D not resolved. The ends were cut back, 1 base at V and 3 bases at J, with 11 bases in the middle. The CDR3 has 15 amino acids. CDR1 and CDR2 from the germline V gene are SGHTA and FQGTGA. As DNA, the CDR3 is TGTGCCAGCAGCTTAAGAACCGGGTCAACAGATACGCAGTATTTT. Its translation is CASSLRTGSTDTQYF.

This clone was detected only once. The chain employs TRBV5-1 and TRBJ2-7, with D hard to call. V dropped 3 bases and J dropped 3 bases, with 10 bases sitting between them. Germline V gene lookup returns CDR1 SGHRS and CDR2 YFSETQ. CDR3 size: 13 residues. The CDR3 region is CASSYMWYYEQYF. CDR3 sequence (DNA): TGCGCCAGCAGCTACATGTGGTACTACGAGCAGTACTTC.

The chain combines TRBV6-5 with TRBJ2-7, with TRBD1 identical over 7 bases. V was pared by 9 bases and J by 6 bases, with 5 bases of the junction left unmatched. The CDR3 spans 11 residues. Germline lookup yields CDR1 MNHEY and CDR2 SVGAGI. The CDR3 protein is CASSQGREQYF. The DNA for the CDR3 is TGTGCCAGTTCACAGGGGCGCGAGCAGTACTTC.

This sequence joins TRBV2 and TRBJ2-4; weak D call: TRBD1 (5 bases). Germline values: CDR1 SNHLY, CDR2 FYNNEI. The V end lost 1 base, the J end lost 9 bases, and 10 bases lay between the germline ends. CDR3 length: 13 amino acids. The CDR3 region is CASSEGGTGIQYF. The CDR3 nucleotides are TGTGCCAGCAGTGAAGGGGGCACGGGCATTCAGTACTTC. Looking up the rest from reference TRBV2 and TRBJ2-4 gives the full variable domain: EPEVTQTPSHQVTQMGQEVILRCVPISNHLYFYWYRQILGQKVEFLVSFYNNEISEKSEIFDDQFSVERPDGSNFTLKIRSTKLEDSAMYFCASSEGGTGIQYFGAGTRLSVL.

The chain links TRBV7-2 to TRBJ1-5; D remains ambiguous. Germline V gene sequence: CDR1 SGHTA, CDR2 FQGNSA. Trimming stripped 5 bases from V and 5 bases from J, with 13 bases between. The CDR3 sequence is 14 residues long. The CDR3 loop is CASSTVSLDQPQHF. The CDR3 nucleotides read TGTGCCAGCAGCACAGTCTCTTTGGATCAGCCCCAGCATTTT.

The V and J genes are TRBV27 and TRBJ2-7; no definite D call. Germline V CDR1 and CDR2: MNHEY, SMNVEV (reference sequence). The CDR3 length is 16 residues. V shed 8 bases and J shed 0 bases, with 20 bases lying between them. CDR3: CASVFAGPPYSYEQYF. The CDR3 DNA is TGTGCCAGCGTCTTCGCCGGTCCTCCATACTCCTACGAGCAGTACTTC.

J is TRBJ1-6 and V is TRBV4-3, with 7 bases that match TRBD1. The CDR3 length is 15 residues. CDR1 and CDR2 from the germline V gene are LGHNA and YSLEER. The V and J ends lost 3 bases and 8 bases, in that order; junction bases with no gene match: 7. The CDR3 spells CASSQSGGRDSPLHF. In DNA form, the CDR3 reads TGCGCCAGCAGCCAGTCAGGGGGTAGGGATTCACCCCTCCACTTT.

The gene calls are TRBV18 and TRBJ1-1; 9 nucleotides match TRBD1. The trim removed 5 bases at V and 5 bases at J, leaving 6 bases unmatched. The CDR3 length is 14 residues. The germline CDR1 and CDR2 sequences are KGHSH and LQKENI. The CDR3 nucleotides read TGTGCCAGCTCAGGGACAGGGCAAGGGACTGAAGCTTTCTTT. Amino acids: CASSGTGQGTEAFF.

This chain uses TRBV11-2 with TRBJ1-1; no firm D call. CDR1 is SGHAT, CDR2 FQNNGV, per germline. The length of the CDR3 is 11 residues. Trimming left V 5 bases short and J 8 bases short, with 9 bases between. CDR3 nucleotide sequence: TGTGCCAGCAGCCAACGGTGGGAAGCTTTCTTT. It yields the protein CASSQRWEAFF.

The rearrangement joins TRBV6-5 to TRBJ2-7; 8 bases match TRBD2. The CDR3 spans 14 residues. CDR1 and CDR2 from the germline V gene are MNHEY and SVGAGI. V gave up 3 bases and J gave up 4 bases; unmatched junction bases: 5. CDR3 DNA sequence: TGTGCCAGCAGTTATCGCGGGGGGCAGTACGAGCAGTACTTC. This codes for CASSYRGGQYEQYF.

The chain is built from TRBV6-2 or TRBV6-3 and TRBJ2-7; 8 bases agree with TRBD2. Germline loops: CDR1 MNHEY, CDR2 SVGEGT. Trimming removed 4 bases from V and 3 bases from J; junction bases left unmatched: 11. This CDR3 contains 16 residues. The CDR3 nucleotides are TGTGCCAGCAGTTCGCCGGGGACTAGGGGGGACTACGAGCAGTACTTC. Translated, it gives CASSSPGTRGDYEQYF.

The chain employs TRBV11-2 and TRBJ1-2, with TRBD1 as a possible D gene (6 bases). The V end lost 5 bases, the J end lost 4 bases, and 20 bases lay between the germline ends. Germline-derived CDR1 and CDR2 are SGHAT and FQNNGV. This CDR3 spans 16 amino acids. As DNA, the CDR3 is TGTGCCAGCAGCACAGCCCGAGCCGGACAGAGCTATGGCTACACCTTC. Translating it yields CASSTARAGQSYGYTF.

The gene calls are TRBV6-4 and TRBJ2-1; D is ambiguous. CDR3 length equals 13 residues. CDR1 MRHNA and CDR2 SNTAGT come from the germline V gene. V was cut by 3 bases and J by 6 bases, with 9 bases left in between. CDR3 in DNA: TGTGCCAGCAGTGAATCCGGGTTCAATGAGCAGTTCTTC. Protein: CASSESGFNEQFF.

The J gene is TRBJ1-1, the V gene TRBV3-1 (or the pseudogene TRBV3-2); possible D gene TRBD1, 5 bases. The CDR3 runs 14 residues. Germline values: CDR1 LGHDT, CDR2 YNNKEL (reference sequence). The V end lost 4 bases, the J end lost 5 bases, and 14 bases lay between the germline ends. For the CDR3, the DNA is TGTGCCAGCAGCCCCGCAGGGTATGGGACTGAAGCTTTCTTT. Translated: CASSPAGYGTEAFF.

The rearrangement links TRBV5-4 to TRBJ2-3; the D is unclear. CDR3 length: 17 amino acids. V gave up 3 bases and J gave up 1 base, with 18 bases separating them. Germline assignment: CDR1 SGHNT and CDR2 YYREEE (reference sequence). The CDR3 is CASSSLFSAEGTDTQYF. The DNA of the CDR3 is TGTGCCAGCAGCTCGTTATTTTCCGCTGAGGGCACAGATACGCAGTATTTT.

J is TRBJ1-5 and V is TRBV6-2 or TRBV6-3; TRBD1 aligns across 10 bases. The CDR3 totals 14 residues. Germline V gene data show CDR1 as MNHEY and CDR2 as SVGEGT. V lost 7 bases, J lost 6 bases, and 6 bases stayed unmatched. The CDR3 loop is CASTPGTGVQPQHF. Written as DNA, the CDR3 is TGTGCCAGCACCCCCGGGACAGGGGTTCAGCCCCAGCATTTT.